The entry below gives a single T cell receptor (beta chain) sequence along with its context. Participants had their cohort set by participant-reported clinical history. The entry originates in a study of blood T cell repertoires in COVID-19. CDR1 and CDR2 from the germline V gene are ENHRY and SYGVKD. J gave up 3 bases and V 8 bases, and 5 bases lay outside the gene matches. The CDR3 contains 13 residues. Only in-frame clones appear in the TCRdb table, and some are missing; sequencing was by immunoSEQ multiplex PCR. This sample has some 330,000 clones, with just over 85% found just once. The sequence was obtained from a man aged 30 to 39 who had recovered from COVID-19. The sample comprised PBMCs or T cells enriched from blood (not recorded which). The chain is built from TRBV10-3 and TRBJ2-3; 7 bases match TRBD1. The chain's CDR3 is CAIGDSLTDTQYF. As DNA, the CDR3 is TGTGCCATCGGGGACAGCTTGACAGATACGCAGTATTTT.